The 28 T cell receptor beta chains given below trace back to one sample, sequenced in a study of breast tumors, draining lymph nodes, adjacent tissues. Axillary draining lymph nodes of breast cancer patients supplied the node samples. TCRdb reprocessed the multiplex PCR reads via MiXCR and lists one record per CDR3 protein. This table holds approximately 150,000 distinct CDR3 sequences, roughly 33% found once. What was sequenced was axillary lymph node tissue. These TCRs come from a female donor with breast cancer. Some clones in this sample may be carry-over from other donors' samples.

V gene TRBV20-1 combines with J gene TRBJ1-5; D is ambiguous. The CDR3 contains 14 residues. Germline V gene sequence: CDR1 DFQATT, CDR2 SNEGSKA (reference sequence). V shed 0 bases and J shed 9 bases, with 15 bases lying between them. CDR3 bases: TGCAGTGCTAGAGACGGAGGAGACGGTCCGCCCCAGCATTTT. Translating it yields CSARDGGDGPPQHF.

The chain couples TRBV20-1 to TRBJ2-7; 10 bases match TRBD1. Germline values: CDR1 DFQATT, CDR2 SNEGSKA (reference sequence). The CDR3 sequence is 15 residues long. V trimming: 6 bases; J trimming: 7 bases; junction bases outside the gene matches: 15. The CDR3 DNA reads TGCAGTGCCAGCAGTAGGGACAGGGGTAAGGGAGAGCAGTACTTC. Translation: CSASSRDRGKGEQYF.

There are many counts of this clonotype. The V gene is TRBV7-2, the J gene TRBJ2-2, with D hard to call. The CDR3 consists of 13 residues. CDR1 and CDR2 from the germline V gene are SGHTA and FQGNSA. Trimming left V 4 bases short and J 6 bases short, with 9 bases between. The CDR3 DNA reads TGTGCCAGCAGCTCAACGTCGGCCGGGGAGCTGTTTTTT. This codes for CASSSTSAGELFF. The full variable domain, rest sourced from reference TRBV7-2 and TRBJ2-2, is GAGVSQSPSNKVTEKGKDVELRCDPISGHTALYWYRQSLGQGLEFLIYFQGNSAPDKSGLPSDRFSAERTGGSVSTLTIQRTQQEDSAVYLCASSSTSAGELFFGEGSRLTVL.

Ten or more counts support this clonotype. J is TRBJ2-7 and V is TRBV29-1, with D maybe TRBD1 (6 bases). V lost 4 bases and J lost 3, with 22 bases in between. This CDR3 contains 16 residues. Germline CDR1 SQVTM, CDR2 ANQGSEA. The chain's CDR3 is CSVAKGHPVYGYEQYF. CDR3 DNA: TGCAGCGTTGCAAAGGGACACCCGGTCTATGGCTACGAGCAGTACTTC.

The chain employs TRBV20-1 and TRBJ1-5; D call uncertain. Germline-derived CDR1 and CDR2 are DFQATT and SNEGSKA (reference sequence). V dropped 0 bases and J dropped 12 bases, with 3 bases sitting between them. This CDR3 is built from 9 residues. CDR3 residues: CSARESQHF. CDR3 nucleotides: TGCAGTGCTAGAGAAAGCCAGCATTTT.

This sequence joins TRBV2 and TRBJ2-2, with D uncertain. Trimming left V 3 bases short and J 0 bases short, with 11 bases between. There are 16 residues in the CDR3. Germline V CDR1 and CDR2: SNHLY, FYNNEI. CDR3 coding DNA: TGTGCCAGCAGTGAGATGTTGGATACGAACACCGGGGAGCTGTTTTTT. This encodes CASSEMLDTNTGELFF. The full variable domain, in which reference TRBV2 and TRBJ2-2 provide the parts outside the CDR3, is EPEVTQTPSHQVTQMGQEVILRCVPISNHLYFYWYRQILGQKVEFLVSFYNNEISEKSEIFDDQFSVERPDGSNFTLKIRSTKLEDSAMYFCASSEMLDTNTGELFFGEGSRLTVL.

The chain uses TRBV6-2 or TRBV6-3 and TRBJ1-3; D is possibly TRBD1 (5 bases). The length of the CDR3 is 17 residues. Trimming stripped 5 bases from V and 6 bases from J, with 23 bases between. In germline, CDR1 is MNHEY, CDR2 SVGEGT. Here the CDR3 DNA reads TGTGCCAGCAGTGAGGCCGATGTGGGCAGGGCTGAAAACACCATATATTTT. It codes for CASSEADVGRAENTIYF.

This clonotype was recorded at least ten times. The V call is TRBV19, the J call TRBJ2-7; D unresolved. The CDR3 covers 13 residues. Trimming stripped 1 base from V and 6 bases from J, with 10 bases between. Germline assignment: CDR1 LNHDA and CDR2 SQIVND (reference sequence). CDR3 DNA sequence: TGTGCCAGTAGTATAGGGCCAGCTCGCGAGCAGTACTTC. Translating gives CASSIGPAREQYF.

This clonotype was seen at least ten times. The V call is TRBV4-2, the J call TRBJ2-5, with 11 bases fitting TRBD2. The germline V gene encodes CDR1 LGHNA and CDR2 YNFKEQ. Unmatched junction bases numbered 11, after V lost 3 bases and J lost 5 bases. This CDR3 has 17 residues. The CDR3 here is CASSQLAGGPNGETQYF. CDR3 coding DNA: TGTGCCAGCAGCCAGCTAGCGGGGGGCCCCAACGGGGAGACCCAGTACTTC.

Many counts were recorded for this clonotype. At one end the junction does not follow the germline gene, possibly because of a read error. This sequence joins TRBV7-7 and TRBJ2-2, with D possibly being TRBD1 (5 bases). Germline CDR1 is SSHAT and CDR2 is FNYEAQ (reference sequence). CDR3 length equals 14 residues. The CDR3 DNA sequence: TGTGCTAGCAGCCAAGGGGCGTACACCGGGGAGCTGTTTTTT. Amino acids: CASSQGAYTGELFF.

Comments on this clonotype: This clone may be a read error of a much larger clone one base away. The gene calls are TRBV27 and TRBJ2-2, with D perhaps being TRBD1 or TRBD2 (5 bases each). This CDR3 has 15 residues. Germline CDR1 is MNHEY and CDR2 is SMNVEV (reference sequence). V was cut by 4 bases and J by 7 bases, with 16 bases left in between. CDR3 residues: CASSSPQGDSGELFF. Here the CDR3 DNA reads TGTGCCAGCAGTTCCCCTCAGGGAGACAGCGGGGAGCTGTTTTTT.

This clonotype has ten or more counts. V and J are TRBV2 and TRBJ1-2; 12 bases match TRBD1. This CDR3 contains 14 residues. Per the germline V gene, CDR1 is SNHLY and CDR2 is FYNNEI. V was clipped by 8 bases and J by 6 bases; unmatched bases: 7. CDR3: CASQRDRGHDGYTF. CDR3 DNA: TGTGCCAGCCAAAGGGACAGGGGGCACGATGGCTACACCTTC.

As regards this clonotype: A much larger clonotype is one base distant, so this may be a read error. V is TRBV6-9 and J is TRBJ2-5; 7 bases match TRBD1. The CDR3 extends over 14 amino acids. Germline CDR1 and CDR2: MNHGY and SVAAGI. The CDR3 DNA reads TGTGCCAGCAGGGCAGGGGGACGAGGGGAGACCCGGTACTTC. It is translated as CASRAGGRGETRYF.

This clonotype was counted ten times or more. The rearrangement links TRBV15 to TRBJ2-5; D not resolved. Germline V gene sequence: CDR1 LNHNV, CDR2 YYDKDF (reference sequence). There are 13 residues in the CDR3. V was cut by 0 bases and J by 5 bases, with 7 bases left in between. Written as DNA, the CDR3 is TGTGCCACCAGCAGAGATTGGAAGGAGACCCAGTACTTC. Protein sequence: CATSRDWKETQYF. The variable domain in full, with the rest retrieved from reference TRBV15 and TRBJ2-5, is DAMVIQNPRYQVTQFGKPVTLSCSQTLNHNVMYWYQQKSSQAPKLLFHYYDKDFNNEADTPDNFQSRRPNTSFCFLDIRSPGLGDTAMYLCATSRDWKETQYFGPGTRLLVL.

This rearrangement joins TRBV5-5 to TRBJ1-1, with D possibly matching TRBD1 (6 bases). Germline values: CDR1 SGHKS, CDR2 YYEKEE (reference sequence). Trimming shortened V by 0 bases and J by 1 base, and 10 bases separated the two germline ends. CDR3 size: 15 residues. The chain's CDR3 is CASSLVVRGNTEAFF. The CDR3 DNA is TGTGCCAGCAGCTTGGTGGTCAGGGGGAACACTGAAGCTTTCTTT. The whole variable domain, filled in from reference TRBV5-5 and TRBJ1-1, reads DAGVTQSPTHLIKTRGQQVTLRCSPISGHKSVSWYQQVLGQGPQFIFQYYEKEERGRGNFPDRFSARQFPNYSSELNVNALLLGDSALYLCASSLVVRGNTEAFFGQGTRLTVV.

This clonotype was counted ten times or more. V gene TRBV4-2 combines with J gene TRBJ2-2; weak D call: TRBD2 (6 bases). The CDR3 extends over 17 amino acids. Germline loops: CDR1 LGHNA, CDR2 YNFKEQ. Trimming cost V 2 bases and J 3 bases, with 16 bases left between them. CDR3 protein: CASSQLSGHGDTGELFF. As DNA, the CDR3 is TGTGCCAGCAGCCAACTTAGCGGTCATGGGGACACCGGGGAGCTGTTTTTT.

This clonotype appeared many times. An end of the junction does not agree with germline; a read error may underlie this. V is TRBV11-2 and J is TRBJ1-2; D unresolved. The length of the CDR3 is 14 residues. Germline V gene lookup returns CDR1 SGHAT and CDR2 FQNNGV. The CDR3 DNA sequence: TGTGCCAGCACCTTAACCTCAGGCAGTAATGGCTACACCTTC. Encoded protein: CASTLTSGSNGYTF.

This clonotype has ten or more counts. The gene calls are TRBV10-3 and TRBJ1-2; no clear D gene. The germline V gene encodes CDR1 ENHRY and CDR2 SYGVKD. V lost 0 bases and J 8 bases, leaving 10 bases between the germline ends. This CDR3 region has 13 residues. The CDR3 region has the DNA TGTGCCATCAGTGAGTCGGTTTTTAGGGGCTACACCTTC. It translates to CAISESVFRGYTF.

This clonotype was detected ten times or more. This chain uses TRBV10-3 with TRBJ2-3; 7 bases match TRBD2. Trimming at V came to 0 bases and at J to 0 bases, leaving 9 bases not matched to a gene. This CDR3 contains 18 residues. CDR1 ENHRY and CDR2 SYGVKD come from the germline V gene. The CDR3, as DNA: TGTGCCATCAGTGAGTCTTTGGGAGGGGACGGAAGCACAGATACGCAGTATTTT. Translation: CAISESLGGDGSTDTQYF.

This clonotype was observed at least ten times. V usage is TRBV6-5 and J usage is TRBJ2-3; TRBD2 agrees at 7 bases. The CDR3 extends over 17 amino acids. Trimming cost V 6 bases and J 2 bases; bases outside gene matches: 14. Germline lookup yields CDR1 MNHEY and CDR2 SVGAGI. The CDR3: CASRPTRTRLSTDTQYF. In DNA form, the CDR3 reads TGTGCCAGCAGACCGACACGGACTAGACTGTCCACAGATACGCAGTATTTT.

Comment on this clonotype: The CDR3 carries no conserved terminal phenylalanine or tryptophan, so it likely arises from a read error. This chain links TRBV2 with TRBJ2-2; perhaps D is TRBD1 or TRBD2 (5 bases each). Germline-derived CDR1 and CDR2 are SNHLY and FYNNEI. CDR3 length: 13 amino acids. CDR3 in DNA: TGTGCCAGCAAGTGGGGGAACAACGGGGAGCTGTTTCTT. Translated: CASKWGNNGELFL.

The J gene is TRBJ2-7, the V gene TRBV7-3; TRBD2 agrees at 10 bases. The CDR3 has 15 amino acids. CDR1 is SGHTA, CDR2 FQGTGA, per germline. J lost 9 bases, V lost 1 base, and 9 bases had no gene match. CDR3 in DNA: TGTGCCAGCAGCTTAAACAGCGGGGGGGCCTTAGGGCAGTACGTC. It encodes CASSLNSGGALGQYV.

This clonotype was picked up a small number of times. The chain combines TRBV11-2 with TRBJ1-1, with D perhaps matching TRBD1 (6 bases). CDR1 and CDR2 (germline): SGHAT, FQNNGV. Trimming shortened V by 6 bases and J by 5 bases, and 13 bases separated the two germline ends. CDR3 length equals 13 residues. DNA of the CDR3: TGTGCCAGCAGTTCACAGGGAAAGACTGAAGCTTTCTTT. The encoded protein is CASSSQGKTEAFF.

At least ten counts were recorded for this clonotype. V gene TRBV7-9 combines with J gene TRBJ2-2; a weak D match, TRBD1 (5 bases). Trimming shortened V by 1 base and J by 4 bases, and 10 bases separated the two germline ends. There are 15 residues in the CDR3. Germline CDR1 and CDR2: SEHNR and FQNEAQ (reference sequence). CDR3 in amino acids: CASSLDSRATGELFF. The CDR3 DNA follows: TGTGCCAGCAGCTTAGATTCCAGGGCCACCGGGGAGCTGTTTTTT. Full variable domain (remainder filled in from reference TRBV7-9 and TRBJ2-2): DTGVSQNPRHKITKRGQNVTFRCDPISEHNRLYWYRQTLGQGPEFLTYFQNEAQLEKSRLLSDRFSAERPKGSFSTLEIQRTEQGDSAMYLCASSLDSRATGELFFGEGSRLTVL.

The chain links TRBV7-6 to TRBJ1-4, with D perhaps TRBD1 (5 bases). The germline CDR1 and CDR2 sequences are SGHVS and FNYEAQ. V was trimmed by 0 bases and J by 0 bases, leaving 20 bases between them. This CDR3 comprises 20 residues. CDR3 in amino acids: CASSLAHGGPASATNEKLFF. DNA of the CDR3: TGTGCCAGCAGCTTAGCGCACGGGGGACCCGCTAGCGCAACTAATGAAAAACTGTTTTTT.

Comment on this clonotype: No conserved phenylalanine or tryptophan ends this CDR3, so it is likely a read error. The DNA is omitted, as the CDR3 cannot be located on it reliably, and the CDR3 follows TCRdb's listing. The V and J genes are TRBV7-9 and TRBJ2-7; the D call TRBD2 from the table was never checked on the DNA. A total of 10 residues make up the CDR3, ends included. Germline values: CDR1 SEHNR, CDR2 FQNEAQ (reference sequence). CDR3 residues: CASSSGRLAG.

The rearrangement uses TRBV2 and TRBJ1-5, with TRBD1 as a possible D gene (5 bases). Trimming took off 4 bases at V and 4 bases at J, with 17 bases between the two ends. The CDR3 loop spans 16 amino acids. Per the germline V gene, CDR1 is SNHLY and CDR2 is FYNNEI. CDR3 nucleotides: TGTGCCAGCAGTGGAAGGTTCCAGGGCAGGAATCAGCCCCAGCATTTT. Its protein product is CASSGRFQGRNQPQHF.

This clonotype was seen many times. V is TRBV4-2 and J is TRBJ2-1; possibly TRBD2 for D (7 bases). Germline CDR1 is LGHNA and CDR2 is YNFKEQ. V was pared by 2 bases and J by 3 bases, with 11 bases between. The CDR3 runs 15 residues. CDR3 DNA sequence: TGTGCCAGCAGCCAACGGGGGGCTAGCTACAATGAGCAGTTCTTC. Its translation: CASSQRGASYNEQFF.